The 18 T cell receptor beta chains below come from one sample, sequenced in a study of OX40 agonist ivuxolimab in advanced cancers. TCRdb's table, derived via immunoSEQ multiplex PCR, lists solely in-frame clones and lacks some. There are 20,000 to 30,000 clones in the sample; around 90% occur only once, and 30% to 35% lies in the top ten. Sample: CD4+ or CD8+ T cells sorted from blood, taken in a trial of the OX40 agonist ivuxolimab. Receptor source: an adult with an advanced solid tumor such as melanoma, head and neck, liver or kidney cancer.

The rearrangement uses TRBV28 and TRBJ1-1, with D possibly TRBD1 on 6 matching bases. From germline, CDR1 is MDHEN and CDR2 SYDVKM. V lost 6 bases and J lost 5, with 16 bases in between. The CDR3 consists of 14 residues. CDR3 coding DNA: TGTGCCAGCAGAATAACAGGGTTCGGGACTGAAGCTTTCTTT. As protein: CASRITGFGTEAFF.

This rearrangement joins TRBV2 to TRBJ2-2, with TRBD1 matching over 8 bases. V lost 7 bases, J lost 4 bases, and 8 bases stayed unmatched. Germline V gene data show CDR1 as SNHLY and CDR2 as FYNNEI. The length of the CDR3 is 15 residues. Here the CDR3 DNA reads TGTGCCAGCAAAGCCGGGACAGGTGTCACCGGGGAGCTGTTTTTT. It specifies CASKAGTGVTGELFF.

The chain recombines TRBV6-1 with TRBJ1-2; D gene ambiguous. Germline V gives CDR1 MNHNS, CDR2 SASEGT. CDR3 length: 12 amino acids. The ends were cut back, 0 bases at V and 9 bases at J, with 8 bases in the middle. CDR3 in DNA: TGTGCCAGCAGTGAAGCACCGACACGCTACACCTTC. Its protein product is CASSEAPTRYTF.

The chain links TRBV7-2 to TRBJ2-3; D might be TRBD1 (5 bases). From germline, CDR1 is SGHTA and CDR2 FQGNSA. V lost 1 base to trimming and J lost 4 bases, with 12 bases between them. This CDR3 comprises 15 residues. The CDR3 nucleotides are TGTGCCAGCAGCTTAGGTCTGCAGGGTTCAGATACGCAGTATTTT. Translation gives CASSLGLQGSDTQYF.

The chain employs TRBV5-1 and TRBJ1-2; 8 bases map to TRBD1. CDR3 length: 12 residues. Trimming cost V 6 bases and J 4 bases; bases outside gene matches: 2. Germline V gene lookup returns CDR1 SGHRS and CDR2 YFSETQ. CDR3: CASTGGSYGYTF. In nucleotides, the CDR3 is TGCGCCAGCACAGGGGGCTCCTATGGCTACACCTTC.

The rearrangement links TRBV19 to TRBJ2-7; either TRBD1 or TRBD2 may supply D (6 bases each). Germline V lookup: CDR1 LNHDA, CDR2 SQIVND (reference sequence). V was pared by 3 bases and J by 0 bases, with 9 bases between. There are 14 residues in the CDR3. The CDR3 region has the DNA TGTGCCAGTAGTATCCGGGGGCTCTCCTACGAGCAGTACTTC. It translates to CASSIRGLSYEQYF.

The chain has TRBV6-1 and TRBJ2-7; 7 nucleotides match TRBD1. The CDR3 runs 15 residues. V was pared by 5 bases and J by 3 bases, with 10 bases of the junction left unmatched. Per the germline V gene, CDR1 is MNHNS and CDR2 is SASEGT. The CDR3 DNA sequence: TGTGCCAGCAGTAAAACAGGGGCGACTTACTACGAGCAGTACTTC. Translating gives CASSKTGATYYEQYF.

This clone is a singleton in its sample. V is TRBV6-1 and J is TRBJ1-1; TRBD1 is a possible D gene (5 bases). The ends were cut back, 5 bases at V and 1 base at J, with 11 bases in the middle. Per germline, CDR1 MNHNS and CDR2 SASEGT. The CDR3 totals 14 residues. CDR3: CASSLGTGNTEAFF. CDR3 coding DNA: TGTGCCAGCAGTCTCGGGACGGGGAACACTGAAGCTTTCTTT.

The chain is built from TRBV9 and TRBJ1-2; D gene ambiguous. V was trimmed by 0 bases and J by 8 bases, leaving 8 bases between them. The CDR3 sequence is 12 residues long. Germline V gives CDR1 SGDLS, CDR2 YYNGEE. CDR3 amino acids: CASSVGPGGYTF. The CDR3 coding sequence is TGTGCCAGCAGCGTAGGCCCGGGGGGCTACACCTTC.

The rearrangement uses TRBV11-2 and TRBJ1-1; no firm D call. CDR3 length: 14 residues. The V and J ends lost 5 bases and 1 base respectively, with 11 bases between them. In germline, CDR1 is SGHAT, CDR2 FQNNGV. CDR3 bases: TGTGCCAGCAGCCCTACGGCAGGGAACACTGAAGCTTTCTTT. The encoded protein is CASSPTAGNTEAFF. The entire variable domain, with the rest obtained from reference TRBV11-2 and TRBJ1-1, is as follows: EAGVAQSPRYKIIEKRQSVAFWCNPISGHATLYWYQQILGQGPKLLIQFQNNGVVDDSQLPKDRFSAERLKGVDSTLKIQPAKLEDSAVYLCASSPTAGNTEAFFGQGTRLTVV.

This chain uses TRBV5-1 with TRBJ1-5, with D maybe TRBD1 (5 bases). Trimming took off 4 bases at V and 1 base at J, with 12 bases between the two ends. The CDR3 runs 15 residues. Looked up from germline, CDR1 is SGHRS and CDR2 is YFSETQ. The CDR3 protein is CASSPGGGSNQPQHF. The CDR3 bases are TGCGCCAGCAGCCCCGGGGGGGGAAGCAATCAGCCCCAGCATTTT.

The rearrangement uses TRBV30 and TRBJ2-1; D is perhaps TRBD2 (6 bases). CDR3 length equals 11 residues. V dropped 0 bases and J dropped 10 bases, with 7 bases sitting between them. Germline lookup yields CDR1 GTSNPN and CDR2 SVGIG (reference sequence). The CDR3 sequence is CAWSVRGEQFF. The CDR3 DNA sequence: TGTGCCTGGAGTGTACGGGGGGAGCAGTTCTTC.

This sequence joins TRBV7-2 and TRBJ2-7, with D possibly being TRBD1 (6 bases). V lost 5 bases and J 6 bases, leaving 17 bases between the germline ends. The CDR3 sequence is 14 residues long. The germline V gene encodes CDR1 SGHTA and CDR2 FQGNSA. CDR3 in DNA: TGTGCCAGCAGCCCGCCATCCACAGGGAGCGAGCAGTACTTC. It specifies CASSPPSTGSEQYF.

The chain recombines TRBV28 with TRBJ2-4, with a tentative D call TRBD2 (6 bases). There are 13 residues in the CDR3. Germline CDR1 is MDHEN and CDR2 is SYDVKM. Trimming cost V 6 bases and J 6 bases, with 12 bases left between them. CDR3 sequence reads: CASRGAGSNIQYF. The CDR3 nucleotides are TGTGCCAGCAGGGGAGCGGGTTCAAACATTCAGTACTTC.

V is TRBV18 and J is TRBJ2-1; 8 bases agree with TRBD1. The CDR3 runs to 15 residues. V shed 1 base and J 5 bases; nucleotides not matched to a gene: 4. The germline CDR1 and CDR2 sequences are KGHSH and LQKENI. CDR3 bases: TGTGCCAGCTCACCACTCGGACAGGGTGACAATGAGCAGTTCTTC. It translates to CASSPLGQGDNEQFF.

V usage is TRBV14 and J usage is TRBJ2-1; D possibly corresponds to TRBD2 (5 bases). Germline V gives CDR1 SGHDN, CDR2 FVKESK. CDR3 length equals 16 residues. Deletions cut 4 bases from V and 4 bases from J, with 17 bases between. CDR3: CASSPQDGIRYNEQFF. The DNA of the CDR3 is TGTGCCAGCAGCCCTCAGGACGGGATAAGATACAATGAGCAGTTCTTC.

The V gene is TRBV5-6, the J gene TRBJ2-7, with a weak D call TRBD2 (5 bases). V lost 5 bases to trimming and J lost 7 bases, with 22 bases between them. The CDR3 is made up of 15 amino acids. Germline V gene lookup returns CDR1 SGHDT and CDR2 YYEEEE. The CDR3 loop reads CASRRETAGRWEQYF. In DNA, the CDR3 is TGTGCCAGCAGGAGGGAGACCGCGGGCCGGTGGGAGCAGTACTTC.

The V and J genes are TRBV6-5 and TRBJ1-2; D perhaps matches TRBD1 (6 bases). Germline-derived CDR1 and CDR2 are MNHEY and SVGAGI. The CDR3 consists of 13 residues. V was trimmed by 5 bases and J by 2 bases, leaving 9 bases between them. CDR3 in amino acids: CASSRTVNYGYTF. CDR3 bases: TGTGCCAGCAGTCGGACAGTCAACTATGGCTACACCTTC.